The 5 T cell receptor beta chains below come from one sample, sequenced in a study of beta chain features in type 1 diabetes. Expressed TCRB transcripts were sequenced, since all the RNA that had been isolated was reverse transcribed. Using immunoSEQ multiplex PCR, the repertoire was profiled, and TCRdb retains in-frame clones only, with some absent. This table has under 500,000 clones, 30% appearing once. Sequenced sample: naive CD4+ T cells from blood. The origin of the receptors is a man aged 18-30 years in good health.

This clone was detected only a few times. The chain uses TRBV27 and TRBJ1-5; no reliable D call. The CDR3 has 14 residues. Trimming cost V 2 bases and J 9 bases, with 14 bases left between them. CDR1 is MNHEY and CDR2 is SMNVEV in the germline V gene (reference sequence). CDR3 sequence reads: CASSLHGRIAPQHF. The CDR3 DNA follows: TGTGCCAGCAGTTTACATGGGCGGATTGCGCCCCAGCATTTT.

This clone was observed a few times. The chain uses TRBV5-1 and TRBJ1-1; 8 nucleotides line up with TRBD1. CDR3 length: 14 amino acids. V lost 4 bases and J lost 5; bases outside the gene matches: 7. Per the germline V gene, CDR1 is SGHRS and CDR2 is YFSETQ. CDR3 region: CASSAMTGETEAFF. The DNA of the CDR3 is TGCGCCAGCAGCGCGATGACAGGGGAAACTGAAGCTTTCTTT.

This clone was counted a few times. The V and J genes are TRBV5-1 and TRBJ2-5; TRBD2 matches at 9 bases. The V and J ends lost 5 bases and 3 bases, in that order; junction bases with no gene match: 2. CDR3 length: 13 amino acids. The germline V gene encodes CDR1 SGHRS and CDR2 YFSETQ. The CDR3 is CASSSGREETQYF. The CDR3 DNA reads TGCGCCAGCAGTAGCGGGAGAGAAGAGACCCAGTACTTC.

This clone was picked up one time. CDR3 sequence (DNA): TGTGCCAGCAGTTCGCCACAGGGTAGCGAGCAGTACTTC. Its translation is CASSSPQGSEQYF. The genes are TRBV28 and TRBJ2-7; perhaps TRBD1 as D (6 bases). Deletions cut 4 bases from V and 6 bases from J, with 13 bases between. This CDR3 comprises 13 residues. Germline V gene lookup returns CDR1 MDHEN and CDR2 SYDVKM. Full variable domain (remainder filled in from reference TRBV28 and TRBJ2-7): DVKVTQSSRYLVKRTGEKVFLECVQDMDHENMFWYRQDPGLGLRLIYFSYDVKMKEKGDIPEGYSVSREKKERFSLILESASTNQTSMYLCASSSPQGSEQYFGPGTRLTVT.

The chain combines TRBV30 with TRBJ2-7; the match to TRBD2 covers 8 bases. Germline V gene lookup returns CDR1 GTSNPN and CDR2 SVGIG (reference sequence). There are 12 residues in the CDR3. Germline trimming cut 4 bases from V and 4 bases from J; bases unmatched to any gene: 3. CDR3 in amino acids: CAWTSSGYEQYF. For the CDR3, the DNA is TGTGCCTGGACATCTAGCGGGTACGAGCAGTACTTC.